The clone carrying this TCR beta chain was detected once. Its matching antigen is unknown. These data belong to a study of siplizumab effects on memory and regulatory T cells. Study findings and constraints: Roughly 75-95% of proliferating CD4+ or CD8+ clones lacked an assignable naive or memory phenotype. Naive T cells appeared more varied than memory cells and looked like key alloresponse contributors.

CDR3 length equals 14 residues. Germline CDR1 is LNHDA and CDR2 is SQIVND (reference sequence). V was clipped by 9 bases and J by 8 bases; unmatched bases: 12. TCRdb's copy holds only in-frame clones and misses some; the assay was immunoSEQ multiplex PCR. This sample has some 87,000 clones; about 90% occur once, and the top ten carry around 15%. The TCR sequence derives from a human donor in good health. V gene TRBV19 combines with J gene TRBJ2-1, with TRBD2 identical over 8 bases. Sequenced material: CD4+ T cells sorted from blood. CDR3 residues: CASRSGRGPHEQFF. The CDR3 bases are TGTGCCAGCCGCAGCGGGAGAGGCCCCCATGAGCAGTTCTTC.